A single TCR beta chain is shown here with its context. This sample was taken from a study of shared clonotypes between healthy human individuals. Sequencing was performed with immunoSEQ multiplex PCR; in TCRdb, only in-frame clones are kept and a portion is missing. The sample lists 1.5 million to 2.5 million clones; approximately 94% were seen once. Terminally differentiated effector memory CD45RA+ cells were excluded from the naive CD8 cells, which were CD45RO-negative and positively selected for CCR7. The CDR3 extends over 15 amino acids. Germline CDR1 reads MGHRA; CDR2 reads YSYEKL. V lost 1 base and J lost 3, with 10 bases in between.

J is TRBJ2-1 and V is TRBV4-1, with D possibly matching TRBD1 (5 bases). This TCR was sampled from a man aged 18 to 30 in good health. The sample taken for sequencing was naive CD8+ T cells sorted from blood. In DNA form, the CDR3 reads TGCGCCAGCAGCCAAGTCCAGGGTATCTACAATGAGCAGTTCTTC. Its translation: CASSQVQGIYNEQFF.